The T cell receptor beta chain described here comes from a study of human T cells and chemical hapten exposure. From germline, CDR1 is MNHEY and CDR2 SMNVEV (reference sequence). V lost 6 bases and J 0 bases, leaving 12 bases between the germline ends. This CDR3 is 16 amino acids long. Sample time point: patch test 1, 2 weeks after DPC sensitization. Indicated treatment: therapeutic diphenylcyclopropenone sensitization with weekly scalp DPC. Alopecia patients between 18 and 70 years old and suitable for DPC were used as donors. Study-level results: Counts of TCRs above 1 in 1000 frequency stayed unchanged with DPC sensitization.

As concerns this clonotype: Its antigen is unidentified.

Per the study methods: Sample TCR totals centred on a median of around 95,000, ranging about 20,000 to 700,000. Each CDR3 protein is one row after TCRdb ran MiXCR on the RACE reads. The V and J calls come from TCRdb's annotation, not from the publication. Of roughly 98,000 distinct CDR3 sequences listed, roughly 12% were seen once; the top ten hold 2.1%. V usage is TRBV27 and J usage is TRBJ2-6; D remains ambiguous. This receptor was identified in a woman aged 40 to 50 with alopecia areata. Some clones in this sample may be carry-over from other donors' samples. The sample consisted of whole blood, taken in connection with sensitization to the hapten diphenylcyclopropenone (DPC). CDR3 protein: CASRPPIRSGANVLTF. In DNA form, the CDR3 reads TGTGCCAGCAGACCCCCGATCCGCTCTGGGGCCAACGTCCTGACTTTC.